Listed below are T cell receptor beta chains from one sample, sequenced in a study of spatial heterogeneity in lung cancer. TCRdb ran MiXCR on the 5' RACE reads and lists one entry per CDR3 protein. The profile shows around 30,000 distinct CDR3 sequences, 7.5% to 9.5% of them singletons. This material consisted of PBMCs, taken at surgery. The receptors were gathered from a female donor with early-stage non-small cell lung cancer. The conserved cysteine and the conserved F or W are not part of the CDR3 here. The order of the fields is V gene, CDR3 protein.

>TRBV10-3
AISETGYNEQF
>TRBV7-9
ASSLPPRLAGSKETQY
>TRBV2
ASSGLATNTGELF
>TRBV4-1
ASSQDPSGTYEQY
>TRBV10-3
ATQSTSGTDTQY
>TRBV7-9
ASSSFRAGNTEAF
>TRBV10-3
AMGDPGTVTYEQY
>TRBV20-1
SAEAGTHSYEQY
>TRBV24-1
ATSGPGLFSYEQY
>TRBV5-6
ASSPQGASSVHNSPLH
>TRBV28
ASSSSISTGANVLT